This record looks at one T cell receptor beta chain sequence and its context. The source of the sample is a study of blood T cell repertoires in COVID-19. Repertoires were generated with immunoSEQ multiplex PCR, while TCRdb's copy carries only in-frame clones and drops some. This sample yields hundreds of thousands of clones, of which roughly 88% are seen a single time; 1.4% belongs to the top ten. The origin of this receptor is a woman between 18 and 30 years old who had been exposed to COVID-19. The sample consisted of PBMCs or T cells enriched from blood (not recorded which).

CDR3 nucleotide sequence: TGTGCCAGCAGTGATGCGCGGGGGGCGGCGGAGACCCAGTACTTC. Translation gives CASSDARGAAETQYF. The V and J genes are TRBV2 and TRBJ2-5; 8 bases match TRBD2. CDR1 and CDR2 (germline): SNHLY, FYNNEI. The V segment lost 3 bases and the J segment 5 bases; nucleotides outside the gene matches: 8. This CDR3 is 15 amino acids long.